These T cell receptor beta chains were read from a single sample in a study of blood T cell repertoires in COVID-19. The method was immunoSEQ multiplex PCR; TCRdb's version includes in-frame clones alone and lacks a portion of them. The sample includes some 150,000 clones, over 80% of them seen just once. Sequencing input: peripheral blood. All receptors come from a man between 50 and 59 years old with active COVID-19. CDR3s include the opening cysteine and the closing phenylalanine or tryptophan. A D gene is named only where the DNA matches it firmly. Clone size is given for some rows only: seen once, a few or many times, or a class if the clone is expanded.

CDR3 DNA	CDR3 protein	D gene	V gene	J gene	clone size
TGTGCCAGCAGCTTAACCGGGACAGCATCCTACGAGCAGTACTTC	CASSLTGTASYEQYF	TRBD1	TRBV7-2	TRBJ2-7	-
TGTGCCACCAGTGACCCCCGCGGGAACCGGGGGGACGAGCAGTACTTC	CATSDPRGNRGDEQYF	TRBD2	TRBV24-1	TRBJ2-7	-
TGTGCCAGCAGCTTAGCGTCATCCGGGACAGGGCCAGATACGCAGTATTTT	CASSLASSGTGPDTQYF	TRBD1	TRBV7-2	TRBJ2-3	-
TGTGCCAGCAGCTTTGAGTACAATGAGCAGTTCTTC	CASSFEYNEQFF	-	TRBV5-6	TRBJ2-1	-
TGTGCCAGCAGCTTAAGGGGGTACACTGAAGCTTTCTTT	CASSLRGYTEAFF	-	TRBV6-2/TRBV6-3	TRBJ1-1	few
TGTGCCAGCAGCGTCAACGCGGGGGGCGGGGAGACCCAGTACTTC	CASSVNAGGGETQYF	TRBD2	TRBV9	TRBJ2-5	-
TGTGCCAGCAGTTTACCCGATTCACCCCTCCACTTT	CASSLPDSPLHF	-	TRBV28	TRBJ1-6	-
TGTGCCAGCAGCATAGGGACCGGGGGGATCACTGAAGCTTTCTTT	CASSIGTGGITEAFF	-	TRBV9	TRBJ1-1	once
TGTGCCACCAGCAGGAGGGACAGAATGACAGATACGCAGTATTTT	CATSRRDRMTDTQYF	TRBD1	TRBV15	TRBJ2-3	-
TGTGCCAGCAGTAAGGGGGCGGAGACCCAGTACTTC	CASSKGAETQYF	TRBD1	TRBV5-4	TRBJ2-5	-
TGTGCCAGCAGCCAAGGCCTCCTAGCGGGGGTGTCCTACAATGAGCAGTTCTTC	CASSQGLLAGVSYNEQFF	TRBD2	TRBV3-1/TRBV3-2	TRBJ2-1	once
TGTGCCAGCAGCTTCAAGCCTAGCTCCTACAATGAGCAGTTCTTC	CASSFKPSSYNEQFF	-	TRBV11-2	TRBJ2-1	few
TGTGCCAGCAGCGATCGGGGGGGGTATGGCTACACCTTC	CASSDRGGYGYTF	-	TRBV6-5	TRBJ1-2	-
TGTGCCAGCAGTTCGGACAGCTATGGCTACACCTTC	CASSSDSYGYTF	-	TRBV5-4	TRBJ1-2	many
TGTGCCAGCAGCCAGGGACAGCTTAACACTGAAGCTTTCTTT	CASSQGQLNTEAFF	TRBD1	TRBV3-1/TRBV3-2	TRBJ1-1	-
TGCGCCAGCAGCCAAAGGGACTCCGGAGGGTTTGGAAACACCATATATTTT	CASSQRDSGGFGNTIYF	-	TRBV4-1	TRBJ1-3	few
TGTGCCATCAGCCCGGGACAGGGGTTAGGGGAGTACTTC	CAISPGQGLGEYF	TRBD1	TRBV10-3	TRBJ2-7	-
TGTGCCAGCAGCTCGTCGGGGGGAACGGACTATGGCTACACCTTC	CASSSSGGTDYGYTF	-	TRBV7-9	TRBJ1-2	once
TGTGCCAGCAGCTTAGACTACAGGGGGCGCGTGAACACTGAAGCTTTCTTT	CASSLDYRGRVNTEAFF	TRBD1	TRBV7-2	TRBJ1-1	-
TGTGCCAGCAGCCCTTGGACTAGCGGGAGCCAAGAGACCCAGTACTTC	CASSPWTSGSQETQYF	TRBD2	TRBV3-1/TRBV3-2	TRBJ2-5	-
TGTGCCAGCAGCTTAGCCGGGACTGCCCATCAGCCCCAGCATTTT	CASSLAGTAHQPQHF	-	TRBV7-8	TRBJ1-5	once
TGTGCCATCGGTGCAGGCACAGATACGCAGTATTTT	CAIGAGTDTQYF	-	TRBV10-3	TRBJ2-3	-
TGTGCCAGCAGCGGATGGGACAGGTCTTACAATGAGCAGTTCTTC	CASSGWDRSYNEQFF	TRBD1	TRBV14	TRBJ2-1	-
TGCAGTGCTTACTCCCGGGATGAGCAGTTCTTC	CSAYSRDEQFF	-	TRBV20-1	TRBJ2-1	-
TGTGCCAGCTCACCTGGGGCGACAGGGGACACTGAAGCTTTCTTT	CASSPGATGDTEAFF	TRBD1	TRBV18	TRBJ1-1	-
TGTGCCACAAAGGGGGACGTCGGGGCCAACGTCCTGACTTTC	CATKGDVGANVLTF	-	TRBV19	TRBJ2-6	-
TGTGCCAGCAGCCTCAGGGTCACCGGGGAGCTGTTTTTT	CASSLRVTGELFF	-	TRBV9	TRBJ2-2	-
TGCGCCAGCAGCTTGGGTAGTTACGCTGCAGATACGCAGTATTTT	CASSLGSYAADTQYF	-	TRBV5-1	TRBJ2-3	-
TGCAGCGTTGAAATCTCGGGTGATGAGACCCAGTACTTC	CSVEISGDETQYF	-	TRBV29-1	TRBJ2-5	-
TGTGCCACCAGCAAGGACAGGGTGGAATGGGAGCAGTACTTC	CATSKDRVEWEQYF	TRBD1	TRBV15	TRBJ2-7	-
TGTGCCAGCAGCTTGGACAGGGTCAGCGGGGAGCTGTTTTTT	CASSLDRVSGELFF	TRBD1	TRBV7-2	TRBJ2-2	-
TGCAGCGTTGCTACAGGGGAGAATCAGCCCCAGCATTTT	CSVATGENQPQHF	TRBD1	TRBV29-1	TRBJ1-5	-
TGTGCCAGCAGCAATGATGGGGGCAGCTCTGGGGCCAACGTCCTGACTTTC	CASSNDGGSSGANVLTF	-	TRBV21-1	TRBJ2-6	-
TGTGCCAGCAGGACCCCCGGTAGAGGGGGCGCCTTGGACACTGAAGCTTTCTTT	CASRTPGRGGALDTEAFF	TRBD1	TRBV2	TRBJ1-1	-
TGCAGTGCTAGAGGCGGGGATAGGGCTTTCTTT	CSARGGDRAFF	-	TRBV20-1	TRBJ1-1	-
TGCGCCAGCAGCCATAGAGCAGGGTCCGAGCAGTACTTC	CASSHRAGSEQYF	-	TRBV4-1	TRBJ2-7	once
TGTGCCAGCAGTTTACAGGGAGAGACCCAGTACTTC	CASSLQGETQYF	-	TRBV6-2/TRBV6-3	TRBJ2-5	once
TGCAGCGTTGATCAGGGATATGGATTTAAGCAGTACTTC	CSVDQGYGFKQYF	-	TRBV29-1	TRBJ2-7	-
TGTGCCAGCAGCTTCACACTAGCGGGGCAGGTAGATACGCAGTATTTT	CASSFTLAGQVDTQYF	TRBD2	TRBV7-2	TRBJ2-3	-
TGTGCCACCAGCAGAGATCTAACGTGGGAGCAGTACTTC	CATSRDLTWEQYF	-	TRBV15	TRBJ2-7	-
TGCAGTGCCCGATCGGGTCATGAGCAGTTCTTC	CSARSGHEQFF	-	TRBV20-1	TRBJ2-1	-
TGTGCCAGCAGCCAAGGGGGCACTAACACTGAAGCTTTCTTT	CASSQGGTNTEAFF	TRBD1	TRBV5-6	TRBJ1-1	-
TGTGCCAGCAGCGGTCTAGCGACGAGCACCGGGGAGCTGTTTTTT	CASSGLATSTGELFF	-	TRBV9	TRBJ2-2	-
TGCGCCAGCAGCTTGGCATTGGGCGCCGAAGCTTTCTTT	CASSLALGAEAFF	-	TRBV5-1	TRBJ1-1	-
TGTGCCAGCAGCGTACGGACTAGGCAGAATGAGCAGTTCTTC	CASSVRTRQNEQFF	TRBD2	TRBV9	TRBJ2-1	-
TGCGCCAGCAGCCAATCCGAAGGGGGGGTCAGGACCCAAGAGACCCAGTACTTC	CASSQSEGGVRTQETQYF	-	TRBV4-1	TRBJ2-5	-
TGTGCCAGCAGTTATTCTAGACAGCTTTACACTGAAGCTTTCTTT	CASSYSRQLYTEAFF	-	TRBV6-5	TRBJ1-1	-
TGCGCCAGCGCCCTTAGCGGGACTCCAAAAGAGACCCAGTACTTC	CASALSGTPKETQYF	TRBD2	TRBV5-1	TRBJ2-5	-